This T cell receptor (beta chain) came from a study of OX40 agonist ivuxolimab in advanced cancers. Study-level results: On average, CD8+ T cells had more expanded clones than CD4+.

Comment on this clone: Its antigen remains unidentified.

This table comes from immunoSEQ multiplex PCR, and its TCRdb copy is limited to in-frame clones, with some not included. The sample comprises approximately 100,000 clones, around 90% of which are singletons, and 0.7% to 0.9% rests with the top ten. V lost 1 base to trimming and J lost 4 bases, with 7 bases between them. This CDR3 spans 13 amino acids. Germline lookup yields CDR1 SEHNR and CDR2 FQNEAQ (reference sequence). Sampling times: baseline, cycle 4 day 1, cycle 7 day 1. Specimen: CD4+ or CD8+ T cells sorted from blood, collected in a trial of the OX40 agonist ivuxolimab. The source is an adult with an advanced solid tumor such as melanoma, head and neck, liver or kidney cancer. This chain links TRBV7-9 with TRBJ1-2; D unclear. The CDR3 nucleotides are TGTGCCAGCAGCTTAGTGGGTTCCTATGGCTACACCTTC. Residues: CASSLVGSYGYTF.